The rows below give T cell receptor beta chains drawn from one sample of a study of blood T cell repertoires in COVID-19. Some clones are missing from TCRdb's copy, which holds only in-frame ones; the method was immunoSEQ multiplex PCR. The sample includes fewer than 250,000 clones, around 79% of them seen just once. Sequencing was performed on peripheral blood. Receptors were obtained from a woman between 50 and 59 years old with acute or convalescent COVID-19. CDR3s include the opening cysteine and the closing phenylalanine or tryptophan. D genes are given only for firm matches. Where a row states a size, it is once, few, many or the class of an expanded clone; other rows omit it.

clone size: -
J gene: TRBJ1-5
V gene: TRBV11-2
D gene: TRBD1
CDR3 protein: CASSYTGGSNQPQHF

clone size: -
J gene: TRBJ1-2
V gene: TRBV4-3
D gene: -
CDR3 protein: CASSQDLQGGTGANYGYTF

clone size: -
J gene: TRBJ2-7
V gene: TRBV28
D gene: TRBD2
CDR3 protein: CASSSTSGRATLYEQYF

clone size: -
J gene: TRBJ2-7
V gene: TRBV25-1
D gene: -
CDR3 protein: CASSEMGQGIDEQYF

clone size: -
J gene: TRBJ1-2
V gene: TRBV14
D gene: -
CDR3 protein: CASSQEWRHGYTF

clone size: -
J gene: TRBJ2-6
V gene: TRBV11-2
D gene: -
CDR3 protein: CASSPQVRSGANVLTF

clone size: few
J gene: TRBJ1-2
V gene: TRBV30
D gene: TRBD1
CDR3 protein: CALTGSNYGYTF

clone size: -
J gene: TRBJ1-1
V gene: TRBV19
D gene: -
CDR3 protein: CASRQVHEAFF

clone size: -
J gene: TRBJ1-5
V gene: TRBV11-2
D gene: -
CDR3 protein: CASSLDTAFNQPQHF

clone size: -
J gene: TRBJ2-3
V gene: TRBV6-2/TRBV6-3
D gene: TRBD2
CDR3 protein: CASSYSSGRPTDTQYF

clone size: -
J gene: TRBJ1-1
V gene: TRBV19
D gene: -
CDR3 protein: CASSNLNSEAFF

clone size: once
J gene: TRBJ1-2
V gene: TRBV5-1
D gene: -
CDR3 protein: CASSFTPRSLYGYTF

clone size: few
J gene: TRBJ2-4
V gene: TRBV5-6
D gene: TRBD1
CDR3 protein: CASSYGTGAKNIQYF

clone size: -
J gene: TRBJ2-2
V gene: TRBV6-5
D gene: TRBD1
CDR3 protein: CASKDRGYTGELFF

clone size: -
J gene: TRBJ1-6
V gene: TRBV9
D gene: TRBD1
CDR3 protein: CASSAEGQFSYNSPLHF

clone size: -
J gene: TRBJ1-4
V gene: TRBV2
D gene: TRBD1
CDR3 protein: CASFRDRNEKLFF

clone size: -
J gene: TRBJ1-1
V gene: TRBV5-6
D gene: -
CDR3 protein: CASSAGGAGTEAFF

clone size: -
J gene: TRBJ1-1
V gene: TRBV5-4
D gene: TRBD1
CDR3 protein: CASSGRDRGGTEAFF

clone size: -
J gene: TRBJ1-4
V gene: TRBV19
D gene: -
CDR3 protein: CASSIAGATNEKLFF

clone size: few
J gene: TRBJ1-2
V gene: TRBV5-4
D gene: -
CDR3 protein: CASSLDSNYGYTF

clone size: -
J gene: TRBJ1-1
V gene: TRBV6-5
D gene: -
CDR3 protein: CASSQGTYTEAFF

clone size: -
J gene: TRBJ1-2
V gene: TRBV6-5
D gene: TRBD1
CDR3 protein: CAAEGAKDGYTF

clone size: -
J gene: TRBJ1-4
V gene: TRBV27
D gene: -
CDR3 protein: CASSTDNEEKLFF

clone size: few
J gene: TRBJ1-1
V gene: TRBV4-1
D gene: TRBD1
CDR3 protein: CASSQEKTGGEAFF

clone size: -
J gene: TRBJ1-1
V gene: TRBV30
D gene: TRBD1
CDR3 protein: CAWSVGGGQGRAFF

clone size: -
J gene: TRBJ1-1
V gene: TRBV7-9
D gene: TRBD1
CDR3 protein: CASSLGQGVTEAFF

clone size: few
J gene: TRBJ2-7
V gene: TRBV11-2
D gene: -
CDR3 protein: CASSRGHSSYEQYF

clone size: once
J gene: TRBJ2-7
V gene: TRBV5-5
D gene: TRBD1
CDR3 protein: CASSQTGALTYEQYF

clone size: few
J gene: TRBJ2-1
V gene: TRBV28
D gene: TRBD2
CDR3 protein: CASRTLGLAFNEQFF

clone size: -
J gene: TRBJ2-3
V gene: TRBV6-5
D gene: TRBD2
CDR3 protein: CASSYSSGLVADTQYF

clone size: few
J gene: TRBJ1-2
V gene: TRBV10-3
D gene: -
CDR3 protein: CAISDTALLDYGYTF

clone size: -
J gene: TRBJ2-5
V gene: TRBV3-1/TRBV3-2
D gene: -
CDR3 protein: CASSQDLGGETQYF

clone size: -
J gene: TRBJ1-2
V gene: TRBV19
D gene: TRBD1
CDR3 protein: CASKARDRDNYGYTF

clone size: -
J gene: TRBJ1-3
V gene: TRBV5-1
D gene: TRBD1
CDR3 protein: CASSLDRASGNTIYF

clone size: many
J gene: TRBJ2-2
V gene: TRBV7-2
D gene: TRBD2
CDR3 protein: CASSRGGPTGELFF

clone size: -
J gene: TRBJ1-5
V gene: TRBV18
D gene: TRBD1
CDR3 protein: CASSPDRVGQPQHF

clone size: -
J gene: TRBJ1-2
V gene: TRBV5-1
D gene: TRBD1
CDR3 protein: CASSLGRQGAEGYTF

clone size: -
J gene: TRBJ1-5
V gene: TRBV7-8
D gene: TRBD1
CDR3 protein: CASSRQGSQPQHF

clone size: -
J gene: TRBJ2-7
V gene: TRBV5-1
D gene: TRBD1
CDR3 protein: CASRPDRGFSYEQYF

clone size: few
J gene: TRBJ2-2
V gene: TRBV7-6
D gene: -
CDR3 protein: CASSLSTGRVTGELFF

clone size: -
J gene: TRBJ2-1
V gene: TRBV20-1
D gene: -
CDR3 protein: CSARAISEQFF

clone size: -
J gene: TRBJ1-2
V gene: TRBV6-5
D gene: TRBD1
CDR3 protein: CASRVPGQGMGGYTF

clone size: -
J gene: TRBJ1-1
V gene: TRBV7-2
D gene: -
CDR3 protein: CASSRGARNTEAFF

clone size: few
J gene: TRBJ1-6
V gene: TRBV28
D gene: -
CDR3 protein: CASRTGYNSPLHF

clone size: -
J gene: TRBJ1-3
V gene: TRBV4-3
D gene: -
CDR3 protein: CASSLGAGSFSGNTIYF

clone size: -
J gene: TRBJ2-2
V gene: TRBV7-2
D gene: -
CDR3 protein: CASSLVASPPGELFF

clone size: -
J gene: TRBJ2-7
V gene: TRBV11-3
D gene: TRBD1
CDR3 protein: CASSQGEETYEQYF

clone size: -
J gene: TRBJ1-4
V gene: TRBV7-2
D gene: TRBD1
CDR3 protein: CASSRGPMGEKLFF

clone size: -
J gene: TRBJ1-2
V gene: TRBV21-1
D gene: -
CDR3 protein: CASLRGEGAPGYTF

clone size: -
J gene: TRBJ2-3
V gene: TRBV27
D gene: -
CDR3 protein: CASSTRGFPDTQYF

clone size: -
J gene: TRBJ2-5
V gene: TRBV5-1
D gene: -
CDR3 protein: CASSFGGGQETQYF

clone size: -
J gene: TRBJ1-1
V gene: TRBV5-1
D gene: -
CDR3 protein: CASSLGGGRNTEAFF

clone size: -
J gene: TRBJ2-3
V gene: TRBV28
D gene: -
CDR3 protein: CASTAKPTDTQYF

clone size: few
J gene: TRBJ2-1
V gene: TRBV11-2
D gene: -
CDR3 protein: CASTGELYNEQFF

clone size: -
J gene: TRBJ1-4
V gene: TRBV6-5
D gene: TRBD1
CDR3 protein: CASSSGTGNEKLFF

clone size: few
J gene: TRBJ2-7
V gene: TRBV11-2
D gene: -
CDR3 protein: CASSLERGQGLGQYF

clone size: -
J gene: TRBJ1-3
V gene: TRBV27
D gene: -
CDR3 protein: CASNPTTGFENTIYF

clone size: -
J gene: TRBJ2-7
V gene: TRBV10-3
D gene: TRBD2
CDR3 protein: CAISRTSASSYEQYF

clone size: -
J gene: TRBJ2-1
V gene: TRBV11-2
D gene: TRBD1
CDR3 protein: CASSLPRDRVYPYNEQFF